The sequence of this T cell receptor (beta chain) was determined in a study of CD8 T cells in ankylosing spondylitis. Overall study results and limits: CD8+ by phenotype, disease-linked clones were relatively rare in peripheral blood. Blood from ankylosing spondylitis patients appeared to carry a characteristic roughly 8-variant TCR beta motif. From matched ankylosing spondylitis synovial fluid, disease-linked clones were reportedly recovered at significantly enriched levels. A number of the motif variants had already been described in reactive arthritis synovial fluid and blood.

The CDR3 contains 13 residues. Trimming took off 1 base at V and 4 bases at J, with 4 bases between the two ends. The table lists this clonotype with many counts. As yet, its antigen is unknown. Quantitative barcoded 5'-RACE was used to prepare TCR beta libraries. A single record per CDR3 protein comes from TCRdb applying MiXCR to the 5' RACE reads. Here the sample spans a few hundred thousand distinct CDR3 sequences, around 7.9% being singletons. The chain has TRBV12-3 or TRBV12-4 and TRBJ2-2; no clear D gene. Sequenced: blood, either unsorted or a sorted T cell fraction (not recorded which). The TCR sequence derives from a male donor with ankylosing spondylitis. The CDR3 sequence: CASSLDSTGELFF. The CDR3 DNA sequence: TGTGCCAGCAGTTTAGACAGCACCGGGGAGCTGTTTTTT.